A single sample is the source of the 24 T cell receptor beta chains below, sequenced in a study of radiation and T cells in renal cell carcinoma. Sequenced by immunoSEQ multiplex PCR; TCRdb stores in-frame clones only, minus some. The sample shows roughly 150,000 clones, 87% of them seen only once. Time point given: blood 2 weeks post-SBRT. Indicated treatment: 15 Gy SBRT to primary tumor, nephrectomy 4 weeks later. Sequences were derived from blood, sampled from a patient whose treatment included radiotherapy and nephrectomy. The receptors were gathered from a woman aged 45-65 years with renal cell carcinoma.

The J gene is TRBJ1-1, the V gene TRBV2; 7 positions agree with TRBD1. The junction had 10 bases not matched to a gene; V was cut back by 10 bases and J by 5 bases. This CDR3 is built from 13 residues. CDR1 is SNHLY, CDR2 FYNNEI, per germline. The CDR3 nucleotides read TGTGCCACTACCAGGGGGGGAGGGACTGAAGCTTTCTTT. Translated, it gives CATTRGGGTEAFF.

The chain carries TRBV5-1 and TRBJ2-5, with a possible D match to TRBD2 (5 bases). Trimming removed 0 bases from V and 1 base from J, with 7 bases in between. Germline V gene data show CDR1 as SGHRS and CDR2 as YFSETQ. This CDR3 has 14 amino acids. The CDR3 loop reads CASSLADSQETQYF. The CDR3 DNA sequence: TGCGCCAGCAGCTTGGCGGACTCCCAAGAGACCCAGTACTTC.

The chain employs TRBV5-1 and TRBJ2-1, with D unresolved. V dropped 0 bases and J dropped 8 bases, with 9 bases sitting between them. The CDR3 is 13 residues long. The germline CDR1 and CDR2 sequences are SGHRS and YFSETQ. CDR3 DNA sequence: TGCGCCAGCAGCTTGGCTCCCGGTGATGAGCAGTTCTTC. Its translation is CASSLAPGDEQFF. Full variable domain (rest looked up from reference TRBV5-1 and TRBJ2-1): KAGVTQTPRYLIKTRGQQVTLSCSPISGHRSVSWYQQTPGQGLQFLFEYFSETQRNKGNFPGRFSGRQFSNSRSEMNVSTLELGDSALYLCASSLAPGDEQFFGPGTRLTVL.

The chain is built from TRBV29-1 and TRBJ2-7; 11 bases match TRBD1. Trimming cost V 4 bases and J 7 bases; bases outside gene matches: 9. In germline, CDR1 is SQVTM, CDR2 ANQGSEA. This CDR3 is 14 amino acids long. CDR3 protein: CSVGFPGQGGEQYF. DNA for the CDR3: TGCAGCGTTGGGTTCCCGGGACAGGGGGGTGAGCAGTACTTC.

V is TRBV29-1 and J is TRBJ2-3; maybe TRBD2 (6 bases). The germline gives CDR1 SQVTM, CDR2 ANQGSEA. The CDR3 runs to 12 residues. In DNA form, the CDR3 reads TGCTCGTGGGGCGGGGCGACAGATACGCAGTATTTT. It yields the protein CSWGGATDTQYF.

The chain carries TRBV2 and TRBJ2-1; perhaps TRBD1 as D (5 bases). Trimming pared 7 bases from V and 4 bases from J, leaving 11 bases between. Per the germline V gene, CDR1 is SNHLY and CDR2 is FYNNEI. The CDR3 loop spans 13 amino acids. The CDR3: CASNLDRYNEQFF. The CDR3 nucleotides read TGTGCCAGCAACCTCGACAGATACAATGAGCAGTTCTTC.

The chain joins TRBV20-1 to TRBJ2-1; D call uncertain. Trimming cost V 3 bases and J 8 bases, with 5 bases left between them. The germline gives CDR1 DFQATT, CDR2 SNEGSKA (reference sequence). This CDR3 has 10 amino acids. CDR3 residues: CSASGHEQFF. The CDR3 DNA reads TGCAGTGCTAGTGGCCATGAGCAGTTCTTC.

The gene calls are TRBV4-1 and TRBJ2-3; TRBD1 might be the D (7 bases). V was pared by 1 base and J by 7 bases, with 9 bases between. The CDR3 spans 13 residues. Germline CDR1 reads MGHRA; CDR2 reads YSYEKL. As DNA, the CDR3 is TGCGCCAGCAGCCAAGCAGGGGGGTATACGCAGTATTTT. This sequence encodes CASSQAGGYTQYF.

The J gene is TRBJ2-1, the V gene TRBV15; TRBD2 aligns across 8 bases. This CDR3 region has 15 residues. Looked up from germline, CDR1 is LNHNV and CDR2 is YYDKDF (reference sequence). V shed 4 bases, J shed 13 bases, and the junction held 15 bases outside the gene matches. The CDR3 region is CATSTPPGGLGAQFF. DNA of the CDR3: TGTGCCACCAGCACCCCCCCTGGGGGACTAGGGGCCCAGTTCTTC.

This clone was seen more than once but under ten times. The chain is built from TRBV6-5 and TRBJ1-6, with 9 bases matching TRBD1. The germline CDR1 and CDR2 sequences are MNHEY and SVGAGI. The V and J ends lost 5 bases and 10 bases, in that order; junction bases with no gene match: 6. The CDR3 is 14 amino acids. CDR3 sequence (DNA): TGTGCCAGCAGTCTCCGGGACAGGGAATCACCCCTCCACTTT. Amino acids: CASSLRDRESPLHF.

This clone has a single count. The DNA of the CDR3 is TGTGCCACCAGCTCTGGGACAGGGAGATTTTACGAGCAGTACTTC. As protein: CATSSGTGRFYEQYF. The chain has TRBV15 and TRBJ2-5; TRBD1 agrees at 9 bases. TRBJ2-7 matches the DNA end more closely, so the J call is doubtful. Per germline, CDR1 LNHNV and CDR2 YYDKDF (reference sequence). The CDR3 spans 15 residues.

The V call is TRBV9, the J call TRBJ2-5; no firm D call. The CDR3 is 12 amino acids. Trimming stripped 5 bases from V and 5 bases from J, with 10 bases between. Germline CDR1 is SGDLS and CDR2 is YYNGEE. DNA of the CDR3: TGTGCCAGCAGTATGGCAGAGGAGACCCAGTACTTC. Encoded protein: CASSMAEETQYF.

The chain employs TRBV12-5 and TRBJ2-7; D is perhaps TRBD2 (7 bases). The germline V and J ends were trimmed by 6 bases and 6 bases, with 18 bases remaining between them. This CDR3 region has 14 residues. The V gene's germline CDR1 is LGHNT and CDR2 FRNRAP. CDR3 DNA: TGTGCTAGTGGCAGGAGCGGGGACACCTTCGAGCAGTACTTC. It codes for CASGRSGDTFEQYF.

The chain combines TRBV4-3 with TRBJ2-3; D is possibly TRBD1 or TRBD2 (5 bases each). The V end lost 0 bases, the J end lost 6 bases, and 13 bases lay between the germline ends. CDR3 size: 15 residues. Germline loops: CDR1 LGHNA, CDR2 YSLEER. The CDR3 spells CASSQDWGPRDTQYF. CDR3 in DNA: TGCGCCAGCAGCCAAGATTGGGGACCTCGGGATACGCAGTATTTT.

This chain links TRBV18 with TRBJ1-6, with D unclear. Per the germline V gene, CDR1 is KGHSH and CDR2 is LQKENI. Between the trimmed V and J ends, which lost 4 bases and 5 bases, there was a span of 12 bases. The CDR3 is made up of 15 amino acids. CDR3 sequence: CASSRNTRNNSPLHF. The CDR3 DNA is TGTGCCAGCTCACGCAACACAAGGAATAATTCACCCCTCCACTTT.

The rearrangement joins TRBV7-8 to TRBJ1-3; TRBD1 matches at 9 bases. This CDR3 region has 16 residues. Trimming at V came to 1 base and at J to 4 bases, leaving 5 bases not matched to a gene. Germline CDR1 is SGHVS and CDR2 is FQNEAQ. The CDR3 reads CASSLVGTGSGNTIYF. The CDR3 DNA reads TGTGCCAGCAGCTTAGTGGGGACAGGGTCAGGAAACACCATATATTTT.

The chain links TRBV7-9 to TRBJ2-3, with 12 nucleotides matching TRBD2. The ends lost 5 bases at V and 4 bases at J; junction bases unmatched: 7. The CDR3 spans 16 residues. Germline loops: CDR1 SEHNR, CDR2 FQNEAQ (reference sequence). The CDR3 coding sequence is TGTGCCAGCAGCCCCGGACTAGCGGGGCCCTCAGATACGCAGTATTTT. Its protein product is CASSPGLAGPSDTQYF.

This chain connects TRBV7-8 to TRBJ2-2; D call uncertain. From germline, CDR1 is SGHVS and CDR2 FQNEAQ. This CDR3 is built from 11 residues. V lost 3 bases, J lost 7 bases, and 3 bases lay in between. The CDR3 here is CASSLVGELFF. CDR3 in DNA: TGTGCCAGCAGCTTGGTCGGGGAGCTGTTTTTT.

The chain uses TRBV5-1 and TRBJ2-7; TRBD1 agrees at 7 bases. The CDR3 loop spans 14 amino acids. In germline, CDR1 is SGHRS, CDR2 YFSETQ. V was pared by 7 bases and J by 4 bases, with 11 bases of the junction left unmatched. The CDR3 DNA follows: TGCGCCAGCGCCCAGACGACAGGGCAGTACGAGCAGTACTTC. Translated: CASAQTTGQYEQYF.

The chain carries TRBV5-4 and TRBJ1-2; 9 bases agree with TRBD1. Per the germline V gene, CDR1 is SGHNT and CDR2 is YYREEE (reference sequence). The J segment lost 6 bases and the V segment lost 2 bases, leaving 11 bases of the junction unmatched. The CDR3 sequence is 16 residues long. The CDR3 spells CASSFGRPGQGDGYTF. DNA for the CDR3: TGTGCCAGCAGCTTCGGGCGGCCGGGACAGGGAGATGGCTACACCTTC.

The chain links TRBV5-1 to TRBJ2-7, with TRBD2 matching over 10 bases. Per germline, CDR1 SGHRS and CDR2 YFSETQ. The length of the CDR3 is 14 residues. V lost 4 bases and J lost 6; bases outside the gene matches: 7. CDR3 DNA sequence: TGCGCCAGCAGCATAAGACTAGCGGGCGGCGAGCAGTACTTC. It yields the protein CASSIRLAGGEQYF. Drawing the rest from reference TRBV5-1 and TRBJ2-7, the complete variable domain is KAGVTQTPRYLIKTRGQQVTLSCSPISGHRSVSWYQQTPGQGLQFLFEYFSETQRNKGNFPGRFSGRQFSNSRSEMNVSTLELGDSALYLCASSIRLAGGEQYFGPGTRLTVT.

The gene calls are TRBV4-3 and TRBJ2-7; TRBD1 agrees at 10 bases. The V and J ends lost 6 bases and 2 bases, in that order; junction bases with no gene match: 7. CDR3 length: 15 amino acids. The germline V gene has CDR1 LGHNA and CDR2 YSLEER. As DNA, the CDR3 is TGCGCCAGCAGGGCCGACAGGGGGCCAACCTACGAGCAGTACTTC. Translated: CASRADRGPTYEQYF.

The chain couples TRBV25-1 to TRBJ2-5, with D possibly matching TRBD1 (5 bases). The end of the DNA aligns better with TRBJ2-7, so the J call may be wrong. The CDR3 totals 14 residues. Germline V lookup: CDR1 MGHDK, CDR2 SYGVNS. The CDR3 sequence is CASSDWGSFYEQYF. The CDR3 coding sequence is TGTGCCAGCAGTGACTGGGGCAGTTTCTACGAGCAGTACTTC.

The chain couples TRBV6-6 to TRBJ1-2, with 9 bases matching TRBD1. Germline-derived CDR1 and CDR2 are MNHNY and SVGAGI (reference sequence). CDR3 length: 14 residues. The junction had 4 bases not matched to a gene; V was cut back by 6 bases and J by 2 bases. The CDR3 sequence: CASSRQGENYGYTF. DNA for the CDR3: TGTGCCAGCAGCCGACAGGGGGAAAACTATGGCTACACCTTC.